This T cell receptor (beta chain) was profiled in a study of CXCR3-negative and CXCR3-positive naive CD8 T cells. Findings and caveats of the study: Against CXCR3-negative naive cells, CXCR3-positive naive cells showed more hydrophobic TRB CDR3s. Partly lower CXCR3 expression followed cryopreservation, and most assays relied on fresh PBMCs.

The CDR3 totals 15 residues. Preparation of TRB cDNA libraries relied on 5' RACE carrying UMI labels. TCRdb re-analyzed the 5' RACE reads; it lists each CDR3 protein once, without DNA. The sample table sets out 120,000 to 150,000 distinct CDR3 sequences. With respect to this clonotype: The antigen is undetermined.

V is TRBV12-3 or TRBV12-4 and J is TRBJ2-3; TCRdb's D call, TRBD2, is unchecked because there is no DNA. Material for sequencing was naive CXCR3+ CD8+ T cells from blood. Documented subset: CD45RO-CCR7+CD27+CD95- naive CD8+ T cells expressing CXCR3 (TNR3+). This TCR came from a human donor in good health. Some clones in this sample may be carry-over from other donors' samples. This CDR3 reads CASSPTTSWVGTQYF.